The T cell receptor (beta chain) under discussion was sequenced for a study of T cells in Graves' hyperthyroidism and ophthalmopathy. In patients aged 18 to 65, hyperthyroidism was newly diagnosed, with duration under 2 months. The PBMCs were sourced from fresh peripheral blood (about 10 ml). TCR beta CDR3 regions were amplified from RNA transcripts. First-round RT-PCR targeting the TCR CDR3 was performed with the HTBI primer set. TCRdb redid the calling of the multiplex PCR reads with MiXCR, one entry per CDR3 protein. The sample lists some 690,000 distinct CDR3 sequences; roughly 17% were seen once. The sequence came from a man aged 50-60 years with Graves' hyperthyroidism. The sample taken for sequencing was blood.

The CDR3 coding sequence is TGTGCCAGCAGCCCCCCCAATTCACCCCTCCACTTT. Protein sequence: CASSPPNSPLHF. This chain links TRBV12-3 or TRBV12-4 with TRBJ1-6; no clear D gene. V was pared by 6 bases and J by 7 bases, with 7 bases between. CDR3 length: 12 amino acids.